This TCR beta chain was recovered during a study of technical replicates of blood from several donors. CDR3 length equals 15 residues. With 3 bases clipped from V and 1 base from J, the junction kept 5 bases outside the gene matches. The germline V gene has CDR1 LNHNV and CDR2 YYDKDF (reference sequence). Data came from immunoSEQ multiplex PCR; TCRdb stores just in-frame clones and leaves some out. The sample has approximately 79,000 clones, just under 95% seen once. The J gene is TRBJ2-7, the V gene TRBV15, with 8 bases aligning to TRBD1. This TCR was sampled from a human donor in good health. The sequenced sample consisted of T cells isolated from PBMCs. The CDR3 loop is CATSRDRAPSYEQYF. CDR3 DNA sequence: TGTGCCACCAGCAGGGACAGGGCCCCTTCCTACGAGCAGTACTTC.